This T cell receptor beta chain was captured by sequencing in a study of T cells in Graves' hyperthyroidism and ophthalmopathy. This clonotype was counted a few times. TCR beta CDR3 regions were amplified from RNA transcripts. When the TCR CDR3 underwent first-round RT-PCR, the HTBI primer set was used. Each CDR3 protein gets one entry after TCRdb re-called the multiplex PCR reads with MiXCR. This sample carries around 700,000 distinct CDR3 sequences, 30% to 40% of them seen once, and the ten largest clones take about a third. Germline V gene data show CDR1 as SGHNT and CDR2 as YYREEE (reference sequence). The ends were cut back, 3 bases at V and 2 bases at J, with 14 bases in the middle. CDR3 size: 15 residues.

The source of this sequence is a woman between 35 and 50 years old with Graves' hyperthyroidism. The sample taken for sequencing was blood. The rearrangement uses TRBV5-4 and TRBJ2-5; D may be TRBD1 (7 bases). CDR3 sequence (DNA): TGTGCCAGCAGCTCCGCGGCGGGACAGCAAGAGACCCAGTACTTC. As protein: CASSSAAGQQETQYF.